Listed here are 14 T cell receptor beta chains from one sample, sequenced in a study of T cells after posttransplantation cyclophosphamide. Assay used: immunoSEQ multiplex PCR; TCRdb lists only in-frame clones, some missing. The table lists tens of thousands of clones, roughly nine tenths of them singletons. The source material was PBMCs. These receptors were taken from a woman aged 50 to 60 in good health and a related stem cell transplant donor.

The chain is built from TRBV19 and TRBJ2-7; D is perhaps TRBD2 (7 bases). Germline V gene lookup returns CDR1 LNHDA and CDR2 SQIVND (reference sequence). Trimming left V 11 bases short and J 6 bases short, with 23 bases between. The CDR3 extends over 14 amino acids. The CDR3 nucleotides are TGTGCCTTCCTGGGGAGGGACAAGGTGTTCGAGCAGTACTTC. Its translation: CAFLGRDKVFEQYF.

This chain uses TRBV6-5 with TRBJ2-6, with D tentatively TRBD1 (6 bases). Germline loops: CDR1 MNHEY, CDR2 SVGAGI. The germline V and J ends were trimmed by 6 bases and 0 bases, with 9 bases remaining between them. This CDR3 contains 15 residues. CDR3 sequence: CASRTQGSGANVLTF. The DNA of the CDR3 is TGTGCCAGCAGAACACAGGGCTCTGGGGCCAACGTCCTGACTTTC.

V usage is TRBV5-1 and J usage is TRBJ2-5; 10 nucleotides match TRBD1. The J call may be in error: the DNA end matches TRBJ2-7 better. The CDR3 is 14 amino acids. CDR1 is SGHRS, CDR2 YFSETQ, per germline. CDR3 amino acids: CASRPPGQGYEQYF. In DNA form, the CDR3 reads TGCGCCAGCAGACCCCCGGGACAGGGGTACGAGCAGTACTTC.

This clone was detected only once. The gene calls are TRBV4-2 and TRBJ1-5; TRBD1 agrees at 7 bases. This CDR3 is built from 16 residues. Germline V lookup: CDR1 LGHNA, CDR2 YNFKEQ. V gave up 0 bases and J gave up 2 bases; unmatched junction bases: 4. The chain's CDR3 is CASSQDIGQGNQPQHF. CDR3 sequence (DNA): TGTGCCAGCAGCCAAGACATCGGACAGGGCAATCAGCCCCAGCATTTT.

Here the CDR3 reads CASSLDRSSYNEQFF. CDR3 in DNA: TGCGCCAGCAGCTTGGACAGGAGCTCCTACAATGAGCAGTTCTTC. The chain recombines TRBV5-1 with TRBJ2-1; D perhaps matches TRBD1 (5 bases). This CDR3 region has 15 residues. Germline CDR1 reads SGHRS; CDR2 reads YFSETQ. V lost 0 bases and J 0 bases, leaving 7 bases between the germline ends.

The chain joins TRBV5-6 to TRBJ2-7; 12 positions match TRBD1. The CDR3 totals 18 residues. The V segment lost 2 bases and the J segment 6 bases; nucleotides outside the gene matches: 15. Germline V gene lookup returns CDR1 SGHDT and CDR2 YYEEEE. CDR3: CASSFLHHLGQGAGEQYF. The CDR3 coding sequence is TGTGCCAGCAGCTTTTTACACCACCTGGGACAGGGGGCTGGCGAGCAGTACTTC.

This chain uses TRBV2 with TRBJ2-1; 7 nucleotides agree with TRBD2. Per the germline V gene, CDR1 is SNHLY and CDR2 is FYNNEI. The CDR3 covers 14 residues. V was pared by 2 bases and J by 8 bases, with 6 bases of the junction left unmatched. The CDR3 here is CASSERSGRDEQFF. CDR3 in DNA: TGTGCCAGCAGTGAACGGTCGGGGAGGGATGAGCAGTTCTTC.

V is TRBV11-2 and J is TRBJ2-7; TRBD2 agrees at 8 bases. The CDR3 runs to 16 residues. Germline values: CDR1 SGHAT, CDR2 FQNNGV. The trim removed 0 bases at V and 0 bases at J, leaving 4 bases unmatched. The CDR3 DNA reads TGTGCCAGCAGCTTAGATAGCGGGACGATCTCCTACGAGCAGTACTTC. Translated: CASSLDSGTISYEQYF. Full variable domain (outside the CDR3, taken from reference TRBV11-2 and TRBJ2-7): EAGVAQSPRYKIIEKRQSVAFWCNPISGHATLYWYQQILGQGPKLLIQFQNNGVVDDSQLPKDRFSAERLKGVDSTLKIQPAKLEDSAVYLCASSLDSGTISYEQYFGPGTRLTVT.

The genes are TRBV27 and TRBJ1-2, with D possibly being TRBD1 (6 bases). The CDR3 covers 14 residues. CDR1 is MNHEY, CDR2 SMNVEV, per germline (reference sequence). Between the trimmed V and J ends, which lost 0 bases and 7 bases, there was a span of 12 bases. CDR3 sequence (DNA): TGTGCCAGCAGTTTATCGCGACAGGCTGGTGGCTACACCTTC. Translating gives CASSLSRQAGGYTF.

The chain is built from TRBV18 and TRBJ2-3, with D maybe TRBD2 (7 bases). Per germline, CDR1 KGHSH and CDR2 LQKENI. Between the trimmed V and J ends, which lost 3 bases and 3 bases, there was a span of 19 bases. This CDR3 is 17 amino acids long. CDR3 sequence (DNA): TGTGCCAGCTCACCCAACAGGGTTGGGGGGGCGACAGATACGCAGTATTTT. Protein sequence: CASSPNRVGGATDTQYF. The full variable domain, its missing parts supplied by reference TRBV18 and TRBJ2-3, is NAGVMQNPRHLVRRRGQEARLRCSPMKGHSHVYWYRQLPEEGLKFMVYLQKENIIDESGMPKERFSAEFPKEGPSILRIQQVVRGDSAAYFCASSPNRVGGATDTQYFGPGTRLTVL.

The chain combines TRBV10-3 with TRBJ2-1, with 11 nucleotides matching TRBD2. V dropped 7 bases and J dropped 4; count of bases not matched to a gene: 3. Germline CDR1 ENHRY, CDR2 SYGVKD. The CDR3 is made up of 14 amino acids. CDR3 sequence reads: CAIKTSGDYNEQFF. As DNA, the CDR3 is TGTGCCATCAAGACTAGCGGGGATTACAATGAGCAGTTCTTC.

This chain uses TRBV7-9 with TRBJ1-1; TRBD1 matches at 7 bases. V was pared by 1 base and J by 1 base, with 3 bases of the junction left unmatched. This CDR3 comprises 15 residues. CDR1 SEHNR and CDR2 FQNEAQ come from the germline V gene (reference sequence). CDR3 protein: CASSLVTGANTEAFF. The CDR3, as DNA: TGTGCCAGCAGCTTAGTAACAGGGGCGAACACTGAAGCTTTCTTT.

Here the CDR3 DNA reads TGTGCCAGTAATAGCGGGCGCACAGATACGCAGTATTTT. Its translation: CASNSGRTDTQYF. The V and J genes are TRBV19 and TRBJ2-3, with 7 bases that match TRBD2. The length of the CDR3 is 13 residues. The V gene end was trimmed by 7 bases and the J gene end by 1 base; junction bases not matched to a gene: 2. Germline V gives CDR1 LNHDA, CDR2 SQIVND (reference sequence).

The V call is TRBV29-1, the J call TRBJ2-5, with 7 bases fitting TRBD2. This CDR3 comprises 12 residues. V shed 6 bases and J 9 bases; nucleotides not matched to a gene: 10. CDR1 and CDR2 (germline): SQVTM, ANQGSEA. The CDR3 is CSVGGTPESQYF. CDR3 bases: TGCAGCGTCGGGGGGACGCCGGAGTCCCAGTACTTC.